This entry concerns a single T cell receptor beta chain. The antigen is unknown. Other DNA sequences from this sample encode an identical CDR3 as well. This entry belongs to a study of shared clonotypes between healthy human individuals. J lost 3 bases, V lost 4 bases, and 4 bases had no gene match. The CDR3 covers 14 residues. Germline assignment: CDR1 SGDLS and CDR2 YYNGEE. Naive CD8 cells, CD45RO-negative and positively selected for CCR7, excluded terminally differentiated effector memory CD45RA+ cells. Study conclusions and caveats: An effect of sequencing depth on clonotype sharing among donors was expected. Relative to their counterparts shared across all four donors, non-shared clonotypes exhibited diminished generation probabilities.

Authors' processing steps: ImmunoSEQ gave junction-only sequences without quality scores, so filtering differed. Sequencing used immunoSEQ multiplex PCR; TCRdb keeps in-frame clones, though not all of them. From that table come the V and J calls and clone size; the DNA was used to work out D and trimming. This table holds about 580,000 clones, roughly 98% found once. This sequence joins TRBV9 and TRBJ2-7, with TRBD2 matching 10 bases. This clonotype was obtained from a man aged 25 to 40 in good health. The sequenced sample was naive CD8+ T cells sorted from blood. CDR3 residues: CASSPSGRVYEQYF. CDR3 nucleotide sequence: TGTGCCAGCAGCCCGAGCGGGAGGGTCTACGAGCAGTACTTC.